This T cell receptor beta chain was found in a study of OX40 agonist ivuxolimab in advanced cancers. Background on the study: Each dose-escalation patient presented with hepatocellular carcinoma, melanoma, renal cell or head and neck cancer.

Study-wide findings and caveats: The mean number of expanded clones was higher in CD8+ T cells than in CD4+. No antigen was identified for the clonally expanded peripheral T cells.

This CDR3 has 11 residues. From germline, CDR1 is DFQATT and CDR2 SNEGSKA (reference sequence). Trimming cost V 3 bases and J 6 bases; bases outside gene matches: 1. Details on this clone: Its specificity is not known.

Produced via immunoSEQ multiplex PCR; TCRdb's table is partial and in-frame only. The data hold tens of thousands of clones, with about 81% observed a single time. Autoimmune disease history or systemic immunosuppression led to patients being barred. V and J are TRBV20-1 and TRBJ1-2; 7 bases are a match to TRBD1. The sequences come from CD4+ or CD8+ T cells sorted from blood, collected in a trial of the OX40 agonist ivuxolimab. The TCR originated in an adult with an advanced solid tumor such as melanoma, head and neck, liver or kidney cancer. The CDR3 DNA sequence: TGCAGTGCTAGGACAGGGAATGGCTACACCTTC. Encoded protein: CSARTGNGYTF.